These 7 T cell receptor beta chains came from one sample sequenced in a study of blood T cell repertoires in COVID-19. Repertoires were generated with immunoSEQ multiplex PCR, while TCRdb's copy carries only in-frame clones and drops some. Seen here are approximately 150,000 clones, roughly 91% observed once, and the top ten hold approximately 2.1%. Sample: peripheral blood. The source is a man in his fifties who had recovered from COVID-19.

A single count supports this clone. The chain recombines TRBV29-1 with TRBJ1-3; D not resolved. The V end was cut by 4 bases, the J end by 0 bases, with 10 bases between. The CDR3 runs 14 residues. In germline, CDR1 is SQVTM, CDR2 ANQGSEA. This CDR3 reads CSVGHSGSGNTIYF. Here the CDR3 DNA reads TGCAGCGTTGGCCACTCCGGCTCTGGAAACACCATATATTTT.

The chain employs TRBV29-1 and TRBJ2-7; 8 nucleotides agree with TRBD2. This CDR3 has 12 residues. The germline gives CDR1 SQVTM, CDR2 ANQGSEA. V lost 4 bases to trimming and J lost 2 bases; unmatched junction nucleotides: 1. CDR3 in DNA: TGCAGCGTTGCGGGACTAGCCTACGAGCAGTACTTC. It specifies CSVAGLAYEQYF.

The rearrangement joins TRBV28 to TRBJ1-3, with a weak D call TRBD1 (6 bases). There are 13 residues in the CDR3. Germline assignment: CDR1 MDHEN and CDR2 SYDVKM. V was cut by 7 bases and J by 2 bases, with 9 bases left in between. DNA for the CDR3: TGTGCCAGCATCGGGACACCTGGAAACACCATATATTTT. Its translation is CASIGTPGNTIYF.

This clone was seen more than once but under ten times. V and J are TRBV19 and TRBJ1-1, with TRBD1 identical over 11 bases. The CDR3 has 15 amino acids. J gave up 5 bases and V 5 bases, and 7 bases lay outside the gene matches. Germline-derived CDR1 and CDR2 are LNHDA and SQIVND (reference sequence). CDR3 sequence (DNA): TGTGCCAGTAGTTCCCGGACAGGGGGCGTGACTGAAGCTTTCTTT. This codes for CASSSRTGGVTEAFF. Full variable domain (remainder filled in from reference TRBV19 and TRBJ1-1): DGGITQSPKYLFRKEGQNVTLSCEQNLNHDAMYWYRQDPGQGLRLIYYSQIVNDFQKGDIAEGYSVSREKKESFPLTVTSAQKNPTAFYLCASSSRTGGVTEAFFGQGTRLTVV.

The chain joins TRBV18 to TRBJ1-6, with TRBD1 matching over 7 bases. Germline lookup yields CDR1 KGHSH and CDR2 LQKENI. The CDR3 runs to 16 residues. J lost 0 bases, V lost 3 bases, and 2 bases had no gene match. In nucleotides, the CDR3 is TGTGCCAGCTCACCCCGGGACAGCTCCTATAATTCACCCCTCCACTTT. Protein product: CASSPRDSSYNSPLHF.

The CDR3 region is CASTVGGNTEAFF. CDR3 DNA: TGTGCCAGCACGGTAGGGGGGAACACTGAAGCTTTCTTT. The chain uses TRBV7-9 and TRBJ1-1, with D perhaps matching TRBD1 (6 bases). Germline assignment: CDR1 SEHNR and CDR2 FQNEAQ (reference sequence). The V end was cut by 7 bases, the J end by 1 base, with 10 bases between. The CDR3 contains 13 residues.

The chain carries TRBV27 and TRBJ2-3; TRBD2 is a possible D gene (5 bases). CDR1 is MNHEY and CDR2 is SMNVEV in the germline V gene (reference sequence). The V gene lost 0 bases and the J gene lost 4 bases, with 8 bases spanning the gap. CDR3 length equals 14 residues. The CDR3 spells CASSLSRVADTQYF. The CDR3 nucleotides read TGTGCCAGCAGTTTATCGCGGGTGGCAGATACGCAGTATTTT.